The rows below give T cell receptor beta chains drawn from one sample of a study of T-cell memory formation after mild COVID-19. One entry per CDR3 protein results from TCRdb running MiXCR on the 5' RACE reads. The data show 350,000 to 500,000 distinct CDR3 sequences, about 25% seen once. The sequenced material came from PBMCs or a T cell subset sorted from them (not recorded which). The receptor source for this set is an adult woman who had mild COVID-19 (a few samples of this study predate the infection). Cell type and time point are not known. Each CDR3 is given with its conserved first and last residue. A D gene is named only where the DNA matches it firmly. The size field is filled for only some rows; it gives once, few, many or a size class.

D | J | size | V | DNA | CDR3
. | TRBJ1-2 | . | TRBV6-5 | TGTGCCAGCTTAAAGACAGGATCCTATGGCTACACCTTC | CASLKTGSYGYTF
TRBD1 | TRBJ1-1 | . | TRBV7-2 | TGTGCCAGCAGCTCACAGGGGTTCACTGAAGCTTTCTTT | CASSSQGFTEAFF
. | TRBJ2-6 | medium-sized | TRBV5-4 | TGTGCCAGCAGCACCCTGACAGGCCCCTCTGGGGCCAACGTCCTGACTTTC | CASSTLTGPSGANVLTF
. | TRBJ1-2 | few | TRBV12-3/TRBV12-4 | TGTGCCAGCACCCAGGGATCCGGGGACTATGGCTACACCTTC | CASTQGSGDYGYTF
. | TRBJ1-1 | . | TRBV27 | TGTGCCAGCAGTTCACCGGGACGGGGTCGGGTTGAAGCTTTCTTT | CASSSPGRGRVEAFF
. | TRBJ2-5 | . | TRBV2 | TGTGCCAGCAGCGCTCCCGGGGCAAAAGAGACCCAGTACTTC | CASSAPGAKETQYF
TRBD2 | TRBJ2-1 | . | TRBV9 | TGTGCCAGCAGCGTAGGGCTAGCGGTAAACAATGAGCAGTTCTTC | CASSVGLAVNNEQFF
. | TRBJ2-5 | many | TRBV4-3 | TGCGCCAGCAGCCCCTCCTTACAAGAGACCCAGTACTTC | CASSPSLQETQYF
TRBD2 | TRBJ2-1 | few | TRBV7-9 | TGTGCCAGCAGCTCGCCGGGACTAGTGAATGAGCAGTTCTTC | CASSSPGLVNEQFF
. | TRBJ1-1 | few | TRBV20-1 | TGCAGTGCTAGGACCTACAGCTCCGAACAGACTGAAGCTTTCTTT | CSARTYSSEQTEAFF
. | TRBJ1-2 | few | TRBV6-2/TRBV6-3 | TGTGCCAGCAGTTACCTAGCCGACATGCGGAACTATGGCTACACCTTC | CASSYLADMRNYGYTF
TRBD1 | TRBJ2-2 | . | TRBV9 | TGTGCCAGCAGCCCACGGGACAGGGGGCAGGTCGGGGAGCTGTTTTTT | CASSPRDRGQVGELFF
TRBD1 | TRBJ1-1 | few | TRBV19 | TGTGCCAGTAGTCCGGGACAGGGGCAGTCTGTCCCTGAAGCTTTCTTT | CASSPGQGQSVPEAFF
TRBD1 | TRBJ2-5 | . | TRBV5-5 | TGTGCCAGCAGTACACAGGGGGCGCGAGAGACCCAGTACTTC | CASSTQGARETQYF
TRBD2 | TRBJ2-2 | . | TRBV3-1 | TGTGCCAGCAGCCAAGCCTGGGCGGGAGTGACCGGGGAGCTGTTTTTT | CASSQAWAGVTGELFF
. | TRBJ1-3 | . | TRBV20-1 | TGCAGTGCTAGACCGGGGTTCAGGGGCCCGCACACCATATATTTT | CSARPGFRGPHTIYF
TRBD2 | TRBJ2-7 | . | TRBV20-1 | TGCAGTGCTACGGAGCTGAAGGCGGGGGATTCCTACGAGCAGTACTTC | CSATELKAGDSYEQYF
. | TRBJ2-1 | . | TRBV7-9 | TGTGCCAGCCAATGGGGAAATGAGCAGTTCTTC | CASQWGNEQFF
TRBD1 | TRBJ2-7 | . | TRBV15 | TGTGCCACCAGCAGAAAAGGACAGGCCTACGAGCAGTACTTC | CATSRKGQAYEQYF
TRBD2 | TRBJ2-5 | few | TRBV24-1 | TGTGCCACCGCACTAGCGGGGAGAGAGACCCAGTACTTC | CATALAGRETQYF
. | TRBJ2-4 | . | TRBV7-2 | TGTGCCAGCAGCTTAGAATTAGCTCGAGCCAAAAACATTCAGTACTTC | CASSLELARAKNIQYF
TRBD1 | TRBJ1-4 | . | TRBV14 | TGTGCCAGCAGCCAACAGGGGGCTGCTAATGAAAAACTGTTTTTT | CASSQQGAANEKLFF
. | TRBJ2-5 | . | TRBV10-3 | TGTGCCATCAGTGAGTCTCAAGAGACCCAGTACTTC | CAISESQETQYF
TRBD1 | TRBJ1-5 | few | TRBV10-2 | TGCGCCAGCAGTGAATTAGGGGGCGGCAATCAGCCCCAGCATTTT | CASSELGGGNQPQHF
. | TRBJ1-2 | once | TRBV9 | TGTGCCAGCAGCCTCTCAGACGGGTCCCGAGGCTACACCTTC | CASSLSDGSRGYTF
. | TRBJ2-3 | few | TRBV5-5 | TGTGCCAGCAGCTTGGGGGGACTGGATACGCAGTATTTT | CASSLGGLDTQYF
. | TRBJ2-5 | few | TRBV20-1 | TGCAGTGCTAGATTAGTGGGGGAGACCCAGTACTTC | CSARLVGETQYF
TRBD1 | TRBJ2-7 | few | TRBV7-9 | TGTGCCAGCAGCTTATCCGGGGACAGAAGCTCCTACGAGCAGTACTTC | CASSLSGDRSSYEQYF
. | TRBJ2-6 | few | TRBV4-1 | TGCGCCAGCAGCCAGGGAGGGGCCAACGTCCTGACTTTC | CASSQGGANVLTF
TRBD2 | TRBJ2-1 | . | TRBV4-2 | TGTGCCAGCAGCCACGTAGCGGGGGGGAACAATGAGCAGTTCTTC | CASSHVAGGNNEQFF
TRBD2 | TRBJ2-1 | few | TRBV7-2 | TGTGCCAGCAGCCGGGGGAGTAGCGGGAGGGTCGGTGAGCAGTTCTTC | CASSRGSSGRVGEQFF
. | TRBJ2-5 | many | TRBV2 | TGTGCCAGCAGTAACCCCCGGGCCCAGTACTTC | CASSNPRAQYF
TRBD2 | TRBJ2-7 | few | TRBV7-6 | TGTGCCAGCAGCTTAGTCCTAGCGGGCTCCTACGAGCAGTACTTC | CASSLVLAGSYEQYF
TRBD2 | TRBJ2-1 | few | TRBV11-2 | TGTGCCAGCAGCTCCGCCTTCTCCGGACTAGCCTTGAATGAGCAGTTCTTC | CASSSAFSGLALNEQFF
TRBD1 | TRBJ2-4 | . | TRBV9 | TGTGCCAGCAGCGCTACGTTTTCGACAGGGTTGGGCAACATTCAGTACTTC | CASSATFSTGLGNIQYF
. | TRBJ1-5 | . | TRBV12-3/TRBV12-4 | TGTGCCAGCAGTTTTCTGGGAGATAGCAATCAGCCCCAGCATTTT | CASSFLGDSNQPQHF
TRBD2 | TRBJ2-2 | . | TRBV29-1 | TGCGGCGGGGGGGGAACCGCCGGGGAGCTGTTTTTT | CGGGGTAGELFF
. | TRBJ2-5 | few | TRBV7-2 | TGTGCCAGCAGCGCGACAGGGACTGAGGGGACCCAGTACTTC | CASSATGTEGTQYF
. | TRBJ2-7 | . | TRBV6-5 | TGTGCCAGCAGCCCACGGAGGAGCTCCTACGAGCAGTACTTC | CASSPRRSSYEQYF
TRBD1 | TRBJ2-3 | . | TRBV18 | TGTGCCAGCTCACCATTTTTCGGGACAGGGGGCGCGGATACGCAGTATTTT | CASSPFFGTGGADTQYF
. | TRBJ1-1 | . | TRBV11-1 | TGTGCCAGCAGCTCTCCAGGCATAGGGGACACTGAAGCTTTCTTT | CASSSPGIGDTEAFF
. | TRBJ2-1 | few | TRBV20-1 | TGCAGTGCTACTTGGAATGAGCAGTTCTTC | CSATWNEQFF
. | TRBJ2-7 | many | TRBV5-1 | TGCGCCAGCAGCTTGGGATCCGGGGCCTACGAGCAGTACTTC | CASSLGSGAYEQYF
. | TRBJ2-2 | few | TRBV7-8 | TGTGCCAGCAGGACGGACAGGAACACCGGGGAGCTGTTTTTT | CASRTDRNTGELFF
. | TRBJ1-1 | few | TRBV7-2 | TGTGCCAGCAGCCGCGTAGGTGAAGCTTTCTTT | CASSRVGEAFF
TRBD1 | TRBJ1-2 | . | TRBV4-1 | TGCGCCAGCAGCCAAGATATTCGTCCCGGGACAGGGGATAGGGATGGCTACACCTTC | CASSQDIRPGTGDRDGYTF
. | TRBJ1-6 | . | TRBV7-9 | TGTGCCAGCACAGGAGAAAATTCACCCCTCCACTTT | CASTGENSPLHF
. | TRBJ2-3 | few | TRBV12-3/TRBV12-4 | TGTGCCAGCACCCCGAGCTCACAGGGCACAGATACGCAGTATTTT | CASTPSSQGTDTQYF
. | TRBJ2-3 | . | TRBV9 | TGTGCCAGCAGCCGCGCGTCCACAGATACGCAGTATTTT | CASSRASTDTQYF
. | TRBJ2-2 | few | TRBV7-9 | TGTGCCAGCAGTTTTGCCCCCGTAGGGGCGGACGGGGAGCTGTTTTTT | CASSFAPVGADGELFF
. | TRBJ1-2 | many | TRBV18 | TGTGCCAGCTCCCCGGGGCGAACGAACTATGGCTACACCTTC | CASSPGRTNYGYTF
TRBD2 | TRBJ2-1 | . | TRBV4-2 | TGTGCCAGCAGCCAGGCTAGCGGGAGGAATGAGCAGTTCTTC | CASSQASGRNEQFF
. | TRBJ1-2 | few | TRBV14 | TGTGCCAGCAGCCAAGTCCATGACGGATATGGCTACACCTTC | CASSQVHDGYGYTF
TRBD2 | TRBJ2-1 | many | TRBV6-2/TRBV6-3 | TGTGCCAGCAGGGCAGCGGGGGGATACAATGAGCAGTTCTTC | CASRAAGGYNEQFF
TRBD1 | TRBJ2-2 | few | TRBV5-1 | TGCGCCAGCAGCCGGGACAGCAAGACCGGGGAGCTGTTTTTT | CASSRDSKTGELFF
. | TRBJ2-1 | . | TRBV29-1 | TGCAGCGGCCAGGTGGGGGGCTCCTACAATGAGCAGTTCTTC | CSGQVGGSYNEQFF
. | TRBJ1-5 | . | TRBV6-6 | TGTGCCAGCAGTTACTCGGGTAGCAATCAGCCCCAGCATTTT | CASSYSGSNQPQHF
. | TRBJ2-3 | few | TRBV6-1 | TGTGCCAGCAGTGACTCCGGACGTGCGGATACGCAGTATTTT | CASSDSGRADTQYF
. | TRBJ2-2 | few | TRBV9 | TGTGCCAGCAGCGGCCTCGGCGGGGAGCTGTTTTTT | CASSGLGGELFF